This is a list of T cell receptor beta chains from one sample in a study of blood T cell repertoires in COVID-19. TCRdb's table, derived via immunoSEQ multiplex PCR, lists solely in-frame clones and lacks some. The profile shows some 96,000 clones, over 65% of them singletons. Material for sequencing was peripheral blood. The receptor set was obtained from a human donor in a cohort sampled during active COVID-19. Both conserved end residues are part of each CDR3. The D gene is left open where the match is weak. A clone size is listed for some rows: how often the clone was seen (once, few, many), or a class if it is expanded.

DNA: TGTGCCAGCCAAGAACCCTATACAGTCGACCAGCATTTT
CDR3: CASQEPYTVDQHF
J: TRBJ1-5
D: NA
V: TRBV2
size: few

DNA: TGTGCCAGCAGTGAAGCTAGCCCGGGAAAAACCGGGGAGCTGTTTTTT
CDR3: CASSEASPGKTGELFF
J: TRBJ2-2
D: NA
V: TRBV2
size: NA

DNA: TGTGCCAGCAGTTTAGGAGGGAGACTCGACGAGCAGTACTTC
CDR3: CASSLGGRLDEQYF
J: TRBJ2-7
D: NA
V: TRBV27
size: NA

DNA: TGTGCCAGCAGTAAGGACAGGGGAAACTATGGCTACACCTTC
CDR3: CASSKDRGNYGYTF
J: TRBJ1-2
D: TRBD1
V: TRBV6-2/TRBV6-3
size: NA

DNA: TGTGCCAGCTCACCAATCGGACAGGACAACGAGCAGTACTTC
CDR3: CASSPIGQDNEQYF
J: TRBJ2-7
D: TRBD1
V: TRBV18
size: few

DNA: TGTGCCAGCTCACTATCTAGCGGGAGCGCCGGGGGAGATACGCAGTATTTT
CDR3: CASSLSSGSAGGDTQYF
J: TRBJ2-3
D: TRBD2
V: TRBV18
size: once

DNA: TGTGCCAGCAGTTCCTTGACAGAATTGCGGATCTATGGCTACACCTTC
CDR3: CASSSLTELRIYGYTF
J: TRBJ1-2
D: NA
V: TRBV27
size: NA

DNA: TGCGCCAGCAGCCCCCGGGGATACGGCGGGGAGCTGTTTTTT
CDR3: CASSPRGYGGELFF
J: TRBJ2-2
D: NA
V: TRBV5-1
size: NA

DNA: TGTGCCAGCAGCTATAGCGGCCTGTCCTACGAGCAGTACTTC
CDR3: CASSYSGLSYEQYF
J: TRBJ2-7
D: NA
V: TRBV7-8
size: NA

DNA: TGTGCCAGCAGCGTACAGGGTACTCGGTGGTTTTTT
CDR3: CASSVQGTRWFF
J: TRBJ1-4
D: NA
V: TRBV7-9
size: NA

DNA: TGTGCCAGCGGGACAAGGCACTATGGCTACACCTTC
CDR3: CASGTRHYGYTF
J: TRBJ1-2
D: NA
V: TRBV3-1/TRBV3-2
size: NA

DNA: TGCGCCAGCAGCTTACTGGACGGGGACAATGAGCAGTTCTTC
CDR3: CASSLLDGDNEQFF
J: TRBJ2-1
D: NA
V: TRBV5-1
size: NA

DNA: TGCGCCAGCAGCTCGGGACTAGCGGGCGCAGATACGCAGTATTTT
CDR3: CASSSGLAGADTQYF
J: TRBJ2-3
D: TRBD2
V: TRBV5-1
size: NA

DNA: TGTGCCATCAGCGACAGGGACGAGCAGTACTTC
CDR3: CAISDRDEQYF
J: TRBJ2-7
D: TRBD1
V: TRBV10-3
size: NA

DNA: TGCGCCAGCAGCCGGGACAGGGAGTCAGATACGCAGTATTTT
CDR3: CASSRDRESDTQYF
J: TRBJ2-3
D: TRBD1
V: TRBV5-1
size: NA

DNA: TGTGCTAGCAGCTGTTCTTTACAGGGTGAAACTGAAGCTTTCTTT
CDR3: CASSCSLQGETEAFF
J: TRBJ1-1
D: NA
V: TRBV7-7
size: NA

DNA: TGTGCCAGCAGTCCCGAACAGGGCTCGAACACTGAAGCTTTCTTT
CDR3: CASSPEQGSNTEAFF
J: TRBJ1-1
D: NA
V: TRBV6-5
size: NA

DNA: TGTGCCAGCAGCTTAGATGGGTTCGAGACAAAGAACACCGGGGAGCTGTTTTTT
CDR3: CASSLDGFETKNTGELFF
J: TRBJ2-2
D: NA
V: TRBV11-2
size: NA

DNA: TGCGCCAGCAGCCTTATTTTTCAGGGGGTAAACAATGAGCAGTTCTTC
CDR3: CASSLIFQGVNNEQFF
J: TRBJ2-1
D: TRBD1
V: TRBV5-1
size: NA

DNA: TGTGCCAGCAGCAATCGGACTAGCGGGGGGGCCGATTTCTCCGATACGCAGTATTTT
CDR3: CASSNRTSGGADFSDTQYF
J: TRBJ2-3
D: NA
V: TRBV21-1
size: NA

DNA: TGTGCCAGCAGTCAAACTAGCGGCGAAGAGACCCAGTACTTC
CDR3: CASSQTSGEETQYF
J: TRBJ2-5
D: TRBD2
V: TRBV6-5
size: once

DNA: TGCGCCAGCAGTTTACAGGGAGCTGGGGCCAACGTCCTGACTTTC
CDR3: CASSLQGAGANVLTF
J: TRBJ2-6
D: NA
V: TRBV5-1
size: NA

DNA: TGCGCCAGCAGCCAGGCCACGACAGGGGTAGGGCCTCGATCCTACAATGAGCAGTTCTTC
CDR3: CASSQATTGVGPRSYNEQFF
J: TRBJ2-1
D: TRBD1
V: TRBV4-3
size: NA

DNA: TGCGCCAGCAGCGGTCTAACTAGCACAGATACGCAGTATTTT
CDR3: CASSGLTSTDTQYF
J: TRBJ2-3
D: NA
V: TRBV5-1
size: NA

DNA: TGTGCCAGCAGCCCACACGACTGGAACACTGAAGCTTTCTTT
CDR3: CASSPHDWNTEAFF
J: TRBJ1-1
D: NA
V: TRBV3-1/TRBV3-2
size: NA

DNA: TGTGCCAGCCGAAGACAGGGTACAGATACGCAGTATTTT
CDR3: CASRRQGTDTQYF
J: TRBJ2-3
D: TRBD1
V: TRBV27
size: once

DNA: TGTGCCAGCAGTTATCCGGGATCGAGCAATCAGCCCCAGCATTTT
CDR3: CASSYPGSSNQPQHF
J: TRBJ1-5
D: NA
V: TRBV6-6
size: NA

DNA: TGTGCCAGCAGCTTTGCCCGGACTAGGGAGACCCAGTACTTC
CDR3: CASSFARTRETQYF
J: TRBJ2-5
D: TRBD2
V: TRBV7-2
size: NA

DNA: TGTGCCAGCAGCTTTAACTTATTTGGCGAGCAGTACTTC
CDR3: CASSFNLFGEQYF
J: TRBJ2-7
D: NA
V: TRBV5-4
size: NA

DNA: TGTGCCAGCAGTGAAGCGCGACTAGCGGGTTTCGATACGCAGTATTTT
CDR3: CASSEARLAGFDTQYF
J: TRBJ2-3
D: TRBD2
V: TRBV6-1
size: NA

DNA: TGTGCCAGCAGTGATCATACCCGCGGGGAGCAGTTCTTC
CDR3: CASSDHTRGEQFF
J: TRBJ2-1
D: NA
V: TRBV6-1
size: NA

DNA: TGTGCCAGCAGCCCCTTACAGGGTTCAGATACGCAGTATTTT
CDR3: CASSPLQGSDTQYF
J: TRBJ2-3
D: NA
V: TRBV5-4
size: NA

DNA: TGTGCCAGCAGCACCCTATCTTTAGGACAGAAAAACATTCAGTACTTC
CDR3: CASSTLSLGQKNIQYF
J: TRBJ2-4
D: NA
V: TRBV27
size: few

DNA: TGTGCCAGCAGCCAAGGGACAGGGAATCAGCCCCAGCATTTT
CDR3: CASSQGTGNQPQHF
J: TRBJ1-5
D: TRBD1
V: TRBV9
size: NA

DNA: TGTGCCAGCAGCATGGGACAGGGGATCACTAATGAAAAACTGTTTTTT
CDR3: CASSMGQGITNEKLFF
J: TRBJ1-4
D: TRBD1
V: TRBV7-9
size: NA

DNA: TGTGCCAGCAGTGAAGGCGGGGGGCCGACAGATACGCAGTATTTT
CDR3: CASSEGGGPTDTQYF
J: TRBJ2-3
D: TRBD2
V: TRBV6-1
size: NA

DNA: TGCGCCAGCAGCGGTGAGCCGGGACAGCCTATGGGTTTT
CDR3: CASSGEPGQPMGF
J: TRBJ1-1
D: TRBD1
V: TRBV5-1
size: NA

DNA: TGTGCCAGCTCACAGGAGACAGGGGGCACCGGGGAGCTGTTTTTT
CDR3: CASSQETGGTGELFF
J: TRBJ2-2
D: TRBD1
V: TRBV18
size: once

DNA: TGTGCCAGCAGTTTTCTAACTAGCGGGAGTAGGGGGCCCGGGGAGCTGTTTTTT
CDR3: CASSFLTSGSRGPGELFF
J: TRBJ2-2
D: TRBD2
V: TRBV27
size: NA

DNA: TGTGCCAGCAGAAACCTGGGGGGGTTGACCGGGGAGCTGTTTTTT
CDR3: CASRNLGGLTGELFF
J: TRBJ2-2
D: TRBD2
V: TRBV2
size: few

DNA: TGTGCCAGCAGTGAAGTGCGGGTAAACATTCAGTACTTC
CDR3: CASSEVRVNIQYF
J: TRBJ2-4
D: NA
V: TRBV6-1
size: NA

DNA: TGTGCCAGCAGTGAAGCGCTTGGGCGAAAGGACAATGAGCAGTTCTTC
CDR3: CASSEALGRKDNEQFF
J: TRBJ2-1
D: NA
V: TRBV2
size: NA

DNA: TGTGCCAGTAGTACGTCGAGGGCCTACTCCTACGAGCAGTACTTC
CDR3: CASSTSRAYSYEQYF
J: TRBJ2-7
D: NA
V: TRBV19
size: NA

DNA: TGTGCCAGCTCGGCGACTAGCGGGACCGCCGGTGAGCAGTTCTTC
CDR3: CASSATSGTAGEQFF
J: TRBJ2-1
D: TRBD2
V: TRBV18
size: NA

DNA: TGCGCCAGCAGTGCTAGCGGGGGAGCCAAAAACATTCAGTACTTC
CDR3: CASSASGGAKNIQYF
J: TRBJ2-4
D: TRBD2
V: TRBV10-1
size: NA

DNA: TGTGCCAGCAGTTCCGTACAGAACACTGAAGCTTTCTTT
CDR3: CASSSVQNTEAFF
J: TRBJ1-1
D: NA
V: TRBV12-3/TRBV12-4
size: NA

DNA: TGCGCCAGCAGCTGGGACAGGGGACTCTACGAGCAGTACTTC
CDR3: CASSWDRGLYEQYF
J: TRBJ2-7
D: TRBD1
V: TRBV5-1
size: NA

DNA: TGTGCCAGCAGCACCGATGCGGGACTCTATGGAAACACCATATATTTT
CDR3: CASSTDAGLYGNTIYF
J: TRBJ1-3
D: NA
V: TRBV11-2
size: NA

DNA: TGTGCCAGCGGATGGGTACGGACAGGGGGCGAGCAGTACTTC
CDR3: CASGWVRTGGEQYF
J: TRBJ2-7
D: TRBD1
V: TRBV6-5
size: NA

DNA: TGTGCCAGCAGCCTCGACAGGGGGCATGTTCCTGAAGCTTTCTTT
CDR3: CASSLDRGHVPEAFF
J: TRBJ1-1
D: TRBD1
V: TRBV5-4
size: once

DNA: TGCGCCAGCAGTGAGCGGGGAATAATCACAGATACGCAGTATTTT
CDR3: CASSERGIITDTQYF
J: TRBJ2-3
D: NA
V: TRBV10-1
size: NA

DNA: TGTGCCAGCAGCGTGGGGAACAGCGGGGGGGCCGGTAGTGAGCAGTTCTTC
CDR3: CASSVGNSGGAGSEQFF
J: TRBJ2-1
D: TRBD2
V: TRBV9
size: NA

DNA: TGTGCCAGGACAGGGCCCCTCAGAAACTATGGCTACACCTTC
CDR3: CARTGPLRNYGYTF
J: TRBJ1-2
D: TRBD1
V: TRBV6-5
size: NA

DNA: TGTGCTAGTGTCCTGGACAGAAACAATGAGCAGTTCTTC
CDR3: CASVLDRNNEQFF
J: TRBJ2-1
D: NA
V: TRBV12-5
size: NA

DNA: TGTGCCAGCAGCGAGGGACGGGGGAATCAGCCCCAGCATTTT
CDR3: CASSEGRGNQPQHF
J: TRBJ1-5
D: NA
V: TRBV11-2
size: NA

DNA: TGTGCCAGCAGCTTAGCATATCCGACAGGGACCGGGGAGCTGTTTTTT
CDR3: CASSLAYPTGTGELFF
J: TRBJ2-2
D: TRBD1
V: TRBV7-6
size: NA

DNA: TGTGCCAGTAGTATTTCCCTCTCGCGGGAGTTCCGGGTTGAGCAGTTCTTC
CDR3: CASSISLSREFRVEQFF
J: TRBJ2-1
D: TRBD2
V: TRBV19
size: NA

DNA: TGTGCCAGCAGCCTCCTCCGTGCAACTAATGAAAAACTGTTTTTT
CDR3: CASSLLRATNEKLFF
J: TRBJ1-4
D: NA
V: TRBV6-5
size: NA

DNA: TGTGCCAGCAGTTCCGGACAGACCTACGAGCAGTACTTC
CDR3: CASSSGQTYEQYF
J: TRBJ2-7
D: NA
V: TRBV6-5
size: NA